This TCR beta chain originates from a study of radiotherapy plus CTLA-4 blockade in lung cancer. Turning to the study itself: Objective responses were recorded in about a sixth of patients, with disease control recorded in 31%.

Overall study findings and caveats: Reported findings show early blood T cell clone dynamics, with interferon-beta, best predicted response. Blood-borne expansion of tumor-derived TCR clones followed radiotherapy plus ipilimumab.

The CDR3 is 16 residues long. Trimming took off 1 base at V and 3 bases at J, with 17 bases between the two ends. The germline V gene has CDR1 SGDLS and CDR2 YYNGEE. Note on this clone: Its antigen is still unknown.

With ipilimumab providing CTLA-4 blockade, focal radiation was administered to patients who had chemo-refractory metastatic non-small-cell lung cancer. Clones were read by immunoSEQ multiplex PCR, and TCRdb kept only the in-frame ones, dropping some. This table holds about 80,000 clones, around nine tenths found once. The sequence was obtained from a human donor with non-small cell lung cancer who had stable disease on radiotherapy plus ipilimumab. The chain combines TRBV9 with TRBJ2-7; a weak D match, TRBD2 (6 bases). The input for sequencing was peripheral blood, taken from a patient treated with radiotherapy plus ipilimumab. CDR3 sequence: CASSVRPIGGYYEQYF. The DNA of the CDR3 is TGTGCCAGCAGCGTAAGGCCCATCGGGGGATACTACGAGCAGTACTTC.